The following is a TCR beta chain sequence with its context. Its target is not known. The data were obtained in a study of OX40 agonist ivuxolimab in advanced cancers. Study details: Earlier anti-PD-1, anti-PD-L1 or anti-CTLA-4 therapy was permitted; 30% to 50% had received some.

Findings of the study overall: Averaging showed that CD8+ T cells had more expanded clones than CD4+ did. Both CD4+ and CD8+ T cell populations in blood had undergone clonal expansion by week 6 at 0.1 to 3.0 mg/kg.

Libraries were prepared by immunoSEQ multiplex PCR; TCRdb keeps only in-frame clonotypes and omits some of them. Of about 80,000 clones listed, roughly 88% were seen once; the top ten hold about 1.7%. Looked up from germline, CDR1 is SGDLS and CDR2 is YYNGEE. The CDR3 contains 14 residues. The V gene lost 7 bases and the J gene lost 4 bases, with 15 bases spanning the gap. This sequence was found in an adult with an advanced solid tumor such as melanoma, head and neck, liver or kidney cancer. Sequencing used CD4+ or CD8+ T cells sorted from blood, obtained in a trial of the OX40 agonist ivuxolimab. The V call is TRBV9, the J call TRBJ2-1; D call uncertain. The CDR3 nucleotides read TGTGCCAGCGCCCTGGCTCCCTTGTACAATGAGCAGTTCTTC. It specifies CASALAPLYNEQFF.